This T cell receptor (beta chain) was identified in a study of T cells after yellow fever vaccination. General study findings and limits: Shared CD4/CD8 clonotypes were a small share, likely from convergent recombination.

This clonotype was counted ten times or more. Its matching antigen is unknown. TCRdb reprocessed the 5' RACE reads with MiXCR, giving one entry per CDR3 protein. The data show fewer than 350,000 distinct CDR3 sequences, with approximately 4.3% seen just once and 19% held by the top ten. V lost 6 bases and J lost 5; bases outside the gene matches: 10. CDR1 is DFQATT, CDR2 SNEGSKA, per germline (reference sequence). This CDR3 has 15 residues. The sequenced sample was PBMCs, obtained 15 days after the yellow fever booster vaccination. The TCR was taken from a man aged 18 to 35 who received the YFV17D yellow fever vaccine. This chain connects TRBV20-1 to TRBJ1-5, with 10 bases matching TRBD1. The CDR3: CSAPLRDRGYQPQHF. In DNA form, the CDR3 reads TGCAGTGCCCCACTCCGGGACAGGGGCTATCAGCCCCAGCATTTT.